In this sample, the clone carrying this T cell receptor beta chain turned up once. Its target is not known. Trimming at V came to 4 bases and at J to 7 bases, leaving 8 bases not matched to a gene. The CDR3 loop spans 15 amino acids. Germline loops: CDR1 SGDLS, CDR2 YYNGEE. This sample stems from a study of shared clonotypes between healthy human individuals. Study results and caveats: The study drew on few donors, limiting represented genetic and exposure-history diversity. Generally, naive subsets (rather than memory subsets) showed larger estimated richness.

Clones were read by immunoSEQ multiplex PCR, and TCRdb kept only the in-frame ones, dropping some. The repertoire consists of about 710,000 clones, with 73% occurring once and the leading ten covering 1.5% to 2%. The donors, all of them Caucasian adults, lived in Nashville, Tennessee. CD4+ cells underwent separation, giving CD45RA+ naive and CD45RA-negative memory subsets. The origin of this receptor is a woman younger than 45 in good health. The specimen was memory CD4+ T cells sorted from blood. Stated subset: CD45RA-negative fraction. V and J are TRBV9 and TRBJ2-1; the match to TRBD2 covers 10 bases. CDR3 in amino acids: CASSLSGTSANEQFF. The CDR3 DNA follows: TGTGCCAGCAGCCTTTCCGGGACTAGCGCGAATGAGCAGTTCTTC.